These 13 T cell receptor beta chains came from one sample sequenced in a study of blood T cell repertoires in COVID-19. Sequencing used immunoSEQ multiplex PCR; TCRdb keeps in-frame clones, though not all of them. The repertoire holds approximately 280,000 clones, with roughly 90% as singletons. What was sequenced was peripheral blood. The receptors were gathered from a woman aged 25 to 39 with COVID-19, enrolled during active disease.

This chain connects TRBV24-1 to TRBJ2-5; 10 positions agree with TRBD1. The CDR3 length is 15 residues. The junction had 7 bases not matched to a gene; V was cut back by 5 bases and J by 5 bases. Looked up from germline, CDR1 is KGHDR and CDR2 is SFDVKD. The chain's CDR3 is CATSGSQTGGETQYF. In DNA form, the CDR3 reads TGTGCCACCAGTGGTTCACAGACAGGGGGCGAGACCCAGTACTTC.

This chain joins TRBV7-2 and TRBJ2-1; 10 positions agree with TRBD2. CDR3 length: 18 residues. Germline-derived CDR1 and CDR2 are SGHTA and FQGNSA. V lost 5 bases to trimming and J lost 2 bases; unmatched junction nucleotides: 12. As DNA, the CDR3 is TGTGCCAGCAGCCCTCAAAGTCTTAGCGGGAGGACCTACAATGAGCAGTTCTTC. Protein sequence: CASSPQSLSGRTYNEQFF.

The V gene is TRBV6-6, the J gene TRBJ2-5, with 9 bases aligning to TRBD1. The CDR3 is 14 residues long. After removal of 5 bases from V and 1 base from J, the junction contained 2 bases not matched to a gene. Germline V gene sequence: CDR1 MNHNY, CDR2 SVGAGI (reference sequence). The CDR3 region has the DNA TGTGCCAGCAGTCAGGACAGGGGCCAAGAGACCCAGTACTTC. As protein: CASSQDRGQETQYF.

This clone was recorded only once. This chain uses TRBV28 with TRBJ1-6; D not certain. The CDR3 is made up of 16 amino acids. From germline, CDR1 is MDHEN and CDR2 SYDVKM. Deletions cut 1 base from V and 1 base from J, with 8 bases between. The CDR3 loop reads CASSLFGESYNSPLHF. The CDR3 DNA reads TGTGCCAGCAGTTTATTTGGGGAGTCCTATAATTCACCCCTCCACTTT.

The V call is TRBV19, the J call TRBJ2-7, with TRBD2 matching over 11 bases. The ends lost 10 bases at V and 2 bases at J; junction bases unmatched: 13. Germline V gene lookup returns CDR1 LNHDA and CDR2 SQIVND (reference sequence). The CDR3 length is 16 residues. The chain's CDR3 is CATQAIAGGIAYEQYF. The CDR3, as DNA: TGTGCCACCCAGGCGATAGCGGGAGGGATTGCCTACGAGCAGTACTTC.

The chain recombines TRBV5-1 with TRBJ1-1; possibly TRBD1 for D (6 bases). Germline assignment: CDR1 SGHRS and CDR2 YFSETQ. V lost 3 bases, J lost 4 bases, and 16 bases lay in between. The CDR3 extends over 15 amino acids. CDR3 DNA sequence: TGCGCCAGCAGCTCCTCAAGGGGCAGGGGCACTGAAGCTTTCTTT. The encoded protein is CASSSSRGRGTEAFF.

This clone occurred a few times. The chain combines TRBV3-1 (or the pseudogene TRBV3-2) with TRBJ1-2; D call uncertain. The CDR3 runs to 14 residues. Germline values: CDR1 LGHDT, CDR2 YNNKEL (reference sequence). The germline V and J ends were trimmed by 0 bases and 6 bases, with 11 bases remaining between them. The CDR3 region has the DNA TGTGCCAGCAGCCAAGAAAACAGTAAGGATGGCTACACCTTC. As protein: CASSQENSKDGYTF.

The chain has TRBV5-5 and TRBJ1-5; 8 nucleotides agree with TRBD1. In germline, CDR1 is SGHKS, CDR2 YYEKEE (reference sequence). The CDR3 contains 14 residues. V shed 4 bases and J 6 bases; nucleotides not matched to a gene: 6. For the CDR3, the DNA is TGTGCCAGCAGCCAGCGGACAGGGTCTCAGCCCCAGCATTTT. It codes for CASSQRTGSQPQHF.

The V and J genes are TRBV28 and TRBJ2-3; maybe TRBD2 (6 bases). CDR1 MDHEN and CDR2 SYDVKM come from the germline V gene. The V end lost 6 bases, the J end lost 8 bases, and 12 bases lay between the germline ends. The CDR3 sequence is 12 residues long. CDR3 nucleotides: TGTGCCAGCAGACTAGCCTTAGGTACGCAGTATTTT. Its protein is CASRLALGTQYF.

The chain carries TRBV20-1 and TRBJ1-5, with D unclear. CDR3 length: 11 amino acids. The germline V gene has CDR1 DFQATT and CDR2 SNEGSKA (reference sequence). Trimming pared 2 bases from V and 6 bases from J, leaving 5 bases between. CDR3 loop: CSARSGQPQHF. The CDR3 DNA reads as TGCAGTGCTAGATCGGGTCAGCCCCAGCATTTT.

The rearrangement joins TRBV7-6 to TRBJ2-5, with TRBD2 identical over 9 bases. The V gene's germline CDR1 is SGHVS and CDR2 FNYEAQ. The CDR3 extends over 15 amino acids. The V segment lost 5 bases and the J segment 5 bases; nucleotides outside the gene matches: 9. DNA of the CDR3: TGTGCCAGCAGCCTTGGGACTAGCCGGGGCGAGACCCAGTACTTC. This translates into CASSLGTSRGETQYF.

The V gene is TRBV5-5, the J gene TRBJ1-2; tentatively, D is TRBD1 (6 bases). V was clipped by 5 bases and J by 6 bases, with 20 bases between them. The germline gives CDR1 SGHKS, CDR2 YYEKEE (reference sequence). The CDR3 is made up of 15 amino acids. CDR3 amino acids: CASSYFTGGRDGYTF. The CDR3 DNA reads as TGTGCCAGCAGTTATTTCACTGGGGGCAGGGATGGCTACACCTTC.

The chain employs TRBV5-1 and TRBJ2-2; D may be TRBD2 (7 bases). The ends were cut back, 1 base at V and 5 bases at J, with 15 bases in the middle. The CDR3 runs to 16 residues. The germline CDR1 and CDR2 sequences are SGHRS and YFSETQ. CDR3 bases: TGCGCCAGCAGCTTGCAAGGGGGGGCGCGTACCGGGGAGCTGTTTTTT. This sequence encodes CASSLQGGARTGELFF.